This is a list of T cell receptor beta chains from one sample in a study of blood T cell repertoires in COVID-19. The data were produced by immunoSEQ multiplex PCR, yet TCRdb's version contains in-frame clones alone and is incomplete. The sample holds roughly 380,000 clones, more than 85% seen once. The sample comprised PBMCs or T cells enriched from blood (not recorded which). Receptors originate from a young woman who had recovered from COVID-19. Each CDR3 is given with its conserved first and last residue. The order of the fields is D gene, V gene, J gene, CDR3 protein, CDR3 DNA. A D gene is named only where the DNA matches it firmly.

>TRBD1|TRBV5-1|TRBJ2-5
CASIEGANMGQETQYF
TGCGCCAGCATTGAGGGGGCTAACATGGGGCAAGAGACCCAGTACTTC
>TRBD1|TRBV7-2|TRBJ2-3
CASSPGQGDTQYF
TGTGCCAGCAGCCCAGGACAGGGAGATACGCAGTATTTT
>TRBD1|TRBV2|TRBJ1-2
CASTATGDYGYTF
TGTGCCAGCACCGCTACAGGGGACTATGGCTACACCTTC
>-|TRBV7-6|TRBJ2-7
CASSSTIQGSYEQYF
TGTGCCAGCAGCTCGACCATACAGGGCTCCTACGAGCAGTACTTC
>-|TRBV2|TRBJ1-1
CASRLDAYTPGAFF
TGTGCCAGCAGGTTGGACGCTTACACCCCAGGGGCTTTCTTT
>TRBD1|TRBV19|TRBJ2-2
CASSIEQGAGELFF
TGTGCCAGTAGTATAGAACAGGGGGCCGGGGAGCTGTTTTTT
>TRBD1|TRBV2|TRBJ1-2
CASSKGQGYGYTF
TGTGCCAGCAGTAAAGGACAGGGATATGGCTACACCTTC
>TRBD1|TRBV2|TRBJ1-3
CASKSQGASGNTIYF
TGTGCCAGCAAGTCACAGGGGGCGTCGGGAAACACCATATATTTT
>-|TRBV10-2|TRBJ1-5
CASRDRQAHQPQHF
TGCGCCAGCAGGGACCGACAGGCCCATCAGCCCCAGCATTTT
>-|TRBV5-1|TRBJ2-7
CASSQSSQGWEQYF
TGCGCCAGCAGCCAATCCTCACAGGGATGGGAGCAGTACTTC